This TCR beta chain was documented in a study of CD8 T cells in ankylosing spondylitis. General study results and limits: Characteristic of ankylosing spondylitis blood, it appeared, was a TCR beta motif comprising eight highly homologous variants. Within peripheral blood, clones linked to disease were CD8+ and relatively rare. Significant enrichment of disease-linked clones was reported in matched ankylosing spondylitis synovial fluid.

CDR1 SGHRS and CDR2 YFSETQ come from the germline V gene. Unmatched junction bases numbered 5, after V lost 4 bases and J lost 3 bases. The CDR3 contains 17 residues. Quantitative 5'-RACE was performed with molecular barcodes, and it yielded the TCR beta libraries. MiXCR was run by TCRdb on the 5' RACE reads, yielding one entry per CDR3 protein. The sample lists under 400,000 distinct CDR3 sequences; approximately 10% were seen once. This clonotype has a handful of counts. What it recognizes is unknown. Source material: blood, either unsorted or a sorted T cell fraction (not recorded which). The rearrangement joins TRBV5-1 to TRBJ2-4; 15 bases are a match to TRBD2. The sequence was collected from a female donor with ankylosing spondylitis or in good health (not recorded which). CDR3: CASSHGLAGGIKNIQYF. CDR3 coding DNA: TGCGCCAGCAGCCACGGACTAGCGGGGGGGATCAAAAACATTCAGTACTTC.